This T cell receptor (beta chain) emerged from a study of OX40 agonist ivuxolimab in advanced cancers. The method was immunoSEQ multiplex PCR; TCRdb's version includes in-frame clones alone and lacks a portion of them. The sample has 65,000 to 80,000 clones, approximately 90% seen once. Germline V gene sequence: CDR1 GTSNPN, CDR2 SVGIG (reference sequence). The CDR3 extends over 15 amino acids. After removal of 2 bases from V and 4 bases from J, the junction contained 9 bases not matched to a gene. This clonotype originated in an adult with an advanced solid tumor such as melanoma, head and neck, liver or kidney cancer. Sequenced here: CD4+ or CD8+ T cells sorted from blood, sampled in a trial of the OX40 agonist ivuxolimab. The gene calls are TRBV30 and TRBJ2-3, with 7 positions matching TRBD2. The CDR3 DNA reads TGTGCCTGGAGTCCCCTAGCGGAGGTTCCAGATACGCAGTATTTT. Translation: CAWSPLAEVPDTQYF.